The 7 T cell receptor beta chains listed next were all sequenced from one sample in a study of cytomegalovirus exposure and HLA in healthy donors. The PCR ran on 60 Vbeta and 13 Jbeta primers. Here immunoSEQ multiplex PCR was the method, and the copy in TCRdb shows in-frame clones only, minus some. The table records some 20,000 clones, more than 80% of them present only once. Specimen: PBMCs. These receptors originate from a human donor in good health.

The rearrangement joins TRBV11-2 to TRBJ2-7; 8 bases are shared with TRBD1. The CDR3 loop spans 15 amino acids. V trimming: 6 bases; J trimming: 4 bases; junction bases outside the gene matches: 11. Germline V lookup: CDR1 SGHAT, CDR2 FQNNGV. CDR3 loop: CASRVGQGWGYEQYF. The CDR3 DNA reads as TGTGCCAGCAGGGTAGGACAGGGCTGGGGTTACGAGCAGTACTTC.

This chain uses TRBV27 with TRBJ1-6; D uncertain. Trimming shortened V by 3 bases and J by 9 bases, and 12 bases separated the two germline ends. The CDR3 is made up of 14 amino acids. The V gene's germline CDR1 is MNHEY and CDR2 SMNVEV (reference sequence). The CDR3: CASSLAPGTSPLHF. The CDR3 DNA sequence: TGTGCCAGCAGTTTGGCCCCGGGTACTTCACCCCTCCACTTT.

The chain employs TRBV6-5 and TRBJ1-1; no firm D call. The CDR3 consists of 13 residues. Germline lookup yields CDR1 MNHEY and CDR2 SVGAGI. V shed 11 bases and J shed 1 base, with 14 bases lying between them. For the CDR3, the DNA is TGTGCCGGTCGGAGGACCCAGAACACTGAAGCTTTCTTT. Translation gives CAGRRTQNTEAFF.

This chain links TRBV6-1 with TRBJ1-4, with 8 bases aligning to TRBD1. The germline V gene encodes CDR1 MNHNS and CDR2 SASEGT. This CDR3 has 14 residues. The V segment lost 4 bases and the J segment 7 bases; nucleotides outside the gene matches: 5. CDR3 DNA sequence: TGTGCCAGCAGTGGAACAGGGGGTGCTGAAAAACTGTTTTTT. This translates into CASSGTGGAEKLFF.

The chain uses TRBV25-1 and TRBJ1-2; D might be TRBD1 (5 bases). The germline V and J ends were trimmed by 6 bases and 7 bases, with 12 bases remaining between them. The CDR3 totals 12 residues. The germline V gene encodes CDR1 MGHDK and CDR2 SYGVNS. In DNA, the CDR3 is TGTGCCAGCAGCCTTGGACACGGTGGCTACACCTTC. It translates to CASSLGHGGYTF.

The genes are TRBV30 and TRBJ2-4, with D possibly TRBD2 on 7 matching bases. Germline V lookup: CDR1 GTSNPN, CDR2 SVGIG (reference sequence). Trimming removed 3 bases at V and 6 bases at J, with 12 bases between. The CDR3 length is 13 residues. The CDR3 here is CAWRGGPGNIQYF. CDR3 nucleotides: TGTGCCTGGAGGGGGGGGCCTGGAAACATTCAGTACTTC. Together with reference TRBV30 and TRBJ2-4, the CDR3 gives the full variable domain: SQTIHQWPATLVQPVGSPLSLECTVEGTSNPNLYWYRQAAGRGLQLLFYSVGIGQISSEVPQNLSASRPQDRQFILSSKKLLLSDSGFYLCAWRGGPGNIQYFGAGTRLSVL.

This clone was seen once. This chain connects TRBV19 to TRBJ2-6; maybe TRBD2 (7 bases). The CDR3 sequence is 18 residues long. Between the trimmed V and J ends, which lost 6 bases and 0 bases, there was a span of 18 bases. Germline V lookup: CDR1 LNHDA, CDR2 SQIVND (reference sequence). The CDR3 protein is CASSKNTGGLSGANVLTF. DNA of the CDR3: TGTGCCAGTAGCAAAAACACGGGGGGCCTCTCTGGGGCCAACGTCCTGACTTTC.